The clone carrying this TCR beta chain appeared once. V shed 2 bases and J 10 bases; nucleotides not matched to a gene: 7. Germline V gene data show CDR1 as SGHKS and CDR2 as YYEKEE (reference sequence). The CDR3 spans 15 residues. As handled by the study authors: Amplification of reference gene primers was used by the study to estimate nucleated cell counts. Assay: immunoSEQ multiplex PCR; the TCRdb copy retains only in-frame clones and omits some. Clonal size and the V and J genes are those of that table, whereas D and trimming came from the DNA. In the table there are about 170,000 clones, roughly 84% of which are singletons. The sample comes from a study of blood T cell repertoires in COVID-19. Study as a whole: Samples came from the United States, Italy and Spain, spanning acute and convalescent COVID-19. T cells, B-cell-depleted T cells, or PBMCs supplied cDNA or gDNA.

The receptor's source is a man between 18 and 35 years old with active or convalescent COVID-19. The V and J genes are TRBV5-5 and TRBJ2-1; 12 positions match TRBD2. The sequenced sample was peripheral blood. For the CDR3, the DNA is TGTGCCAGCAGCTTTGGGCTAGCGGGGGGGTTAGAGCAGTTCTTC. Translated: CASSFGLAGGLEQFF.